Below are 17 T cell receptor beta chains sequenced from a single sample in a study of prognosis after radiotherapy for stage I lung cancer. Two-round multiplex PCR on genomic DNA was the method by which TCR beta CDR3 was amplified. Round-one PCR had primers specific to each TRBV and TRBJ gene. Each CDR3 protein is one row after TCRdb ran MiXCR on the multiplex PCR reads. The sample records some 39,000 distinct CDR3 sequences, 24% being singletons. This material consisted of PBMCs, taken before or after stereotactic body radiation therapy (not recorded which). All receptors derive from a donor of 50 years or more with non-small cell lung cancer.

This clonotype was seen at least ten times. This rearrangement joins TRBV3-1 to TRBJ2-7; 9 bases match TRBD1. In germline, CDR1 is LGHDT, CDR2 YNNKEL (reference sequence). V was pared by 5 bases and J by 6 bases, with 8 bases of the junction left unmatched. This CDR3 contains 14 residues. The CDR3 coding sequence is TGTGCCAGCAGCGGCCGGGACAGGGTTTCCGAGCAGTACTTC. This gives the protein CASSGRDRVSEQYF.

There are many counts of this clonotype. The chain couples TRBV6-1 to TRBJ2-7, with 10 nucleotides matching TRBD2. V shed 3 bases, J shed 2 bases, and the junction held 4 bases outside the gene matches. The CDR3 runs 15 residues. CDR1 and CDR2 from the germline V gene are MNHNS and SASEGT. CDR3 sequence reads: CASSDPSGSTYEQYF. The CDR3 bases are TGTGCCAGCAGTGACCCTAGCGGGAGCACCTACGAGCAGTACTTC.

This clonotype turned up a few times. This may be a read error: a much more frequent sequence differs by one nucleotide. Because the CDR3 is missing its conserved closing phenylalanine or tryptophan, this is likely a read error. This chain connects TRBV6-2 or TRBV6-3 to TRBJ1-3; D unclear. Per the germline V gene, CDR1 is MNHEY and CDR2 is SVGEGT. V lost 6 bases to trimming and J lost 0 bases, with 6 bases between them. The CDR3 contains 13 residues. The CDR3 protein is CASSPVSGNTIYL. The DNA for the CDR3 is TGTGCCAGCAGCCCCGTCTCTGGAAACACCATATATCTT.

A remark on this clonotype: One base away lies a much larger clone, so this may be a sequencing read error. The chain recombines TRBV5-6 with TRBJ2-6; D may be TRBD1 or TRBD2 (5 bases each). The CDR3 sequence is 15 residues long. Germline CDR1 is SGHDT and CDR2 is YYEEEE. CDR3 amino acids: CASSFRGSVANVLTF. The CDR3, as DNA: TGTGCCAGCAGCTTCCGGGGCTCTGTGGCCAACGTCCTGACTTTC. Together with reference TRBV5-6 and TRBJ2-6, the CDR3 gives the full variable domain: DAGVTQSPTHLIKTRGQQVTLRCSPKSGHDTVSWYQQALGQGPQFIFQYYEEEERQRGNFPDRFSGHQFPNYSSELNVNALLLGDSALYLCASSFRGSVANVLTFGAGSRLTVL.

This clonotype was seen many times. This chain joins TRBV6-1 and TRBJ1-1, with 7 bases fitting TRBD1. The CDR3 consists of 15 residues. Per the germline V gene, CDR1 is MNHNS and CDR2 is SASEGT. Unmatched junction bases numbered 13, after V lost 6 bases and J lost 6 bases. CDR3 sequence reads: CASRKKGGSLSEAFF. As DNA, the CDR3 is TGTGCCAGCAGAAAGAAAGGGGGCAGTCTGTCTGAAGCTTTCTTT.

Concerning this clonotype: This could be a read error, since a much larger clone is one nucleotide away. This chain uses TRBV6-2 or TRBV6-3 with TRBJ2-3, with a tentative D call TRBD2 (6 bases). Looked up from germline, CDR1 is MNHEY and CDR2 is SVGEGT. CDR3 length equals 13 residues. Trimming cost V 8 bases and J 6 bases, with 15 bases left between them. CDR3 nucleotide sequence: TGTGCCAGCGAGCGGCGGGGCCGGGATACGCAGTATTTT. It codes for CASERRGRDTQYF.

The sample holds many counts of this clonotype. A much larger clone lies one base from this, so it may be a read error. The CDR3 protein is CSAPKPGLALLTYNKQFF. The CDR3 DNA follows: TGCAGTGCGCCAAAGCCGGGACTAGCCCTTTTAACCTACAATAAGCAGTTCTTC. The chain joins TRBV20-1 to TRBJ2-1, with 9 bases lining up with TRBD2. Germline V lookup: CDR1 DFQATT, CDR2 SNEGSKA (reference sequence). The CDR3 covers 18 residues.

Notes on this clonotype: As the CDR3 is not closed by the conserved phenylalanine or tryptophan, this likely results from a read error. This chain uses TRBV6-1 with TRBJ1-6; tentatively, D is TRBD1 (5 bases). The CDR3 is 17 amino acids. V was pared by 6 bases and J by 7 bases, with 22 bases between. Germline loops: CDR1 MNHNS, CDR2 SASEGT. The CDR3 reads CASSELGGEGMNSPLHS. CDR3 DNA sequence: TGTGCCAGCAGCGAATTGGGAGGTGAGGGGATGAATTCACCCCTCCACTCT.

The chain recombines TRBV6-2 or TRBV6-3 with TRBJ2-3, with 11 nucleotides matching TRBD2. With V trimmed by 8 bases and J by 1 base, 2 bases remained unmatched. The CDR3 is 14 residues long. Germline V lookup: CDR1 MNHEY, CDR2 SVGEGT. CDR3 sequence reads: CASLAGGGTDTQYF. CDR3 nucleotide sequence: TGTGCCAGCCTAGCGGGAGGAGGCACAGATACGCAGTATTTT.

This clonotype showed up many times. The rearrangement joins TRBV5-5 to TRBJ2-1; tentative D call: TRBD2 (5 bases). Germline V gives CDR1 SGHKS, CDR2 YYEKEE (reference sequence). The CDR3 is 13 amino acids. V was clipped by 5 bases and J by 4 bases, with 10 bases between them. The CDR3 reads CASSFREYNEQFF. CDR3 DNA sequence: TGTGCCAGCAGTTTTAGGGAGTACAATGAGCAGTTCTTC.

CDR3 sequence: CASSYVRTGGTAEQYF. Here the CDR3 DNA reads TGTGCCAGCAGTTACGTCCGGACAGGGGGCACCGCCGAGCAGTACTTC. V is TRBV6-5 and J is TRBJ2-7, with 11 bases fitting TRBD1. The CDR3 runs to 16 residues. The germline V gene has CDR1 MNHEY and CDR2 SVGAGI. Trimming at V came to 2 bases and at J to 6 bases, leaving 9 bases not matched to a gene.

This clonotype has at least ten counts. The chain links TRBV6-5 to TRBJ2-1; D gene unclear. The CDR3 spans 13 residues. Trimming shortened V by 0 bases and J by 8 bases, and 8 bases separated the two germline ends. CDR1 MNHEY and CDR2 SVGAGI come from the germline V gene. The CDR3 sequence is CASSYSPGYEQFF. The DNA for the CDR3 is TGTGCCAGCAGTTACTCGCCGGGTTATGAGCAGTTCTTC.

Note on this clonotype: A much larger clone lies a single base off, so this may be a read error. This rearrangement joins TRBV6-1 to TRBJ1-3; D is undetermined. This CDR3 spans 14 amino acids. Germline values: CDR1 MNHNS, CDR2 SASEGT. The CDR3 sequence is CATSLTISVNTIYF. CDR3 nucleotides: TGTGCCACCTCCCTGACAATCTCTGTAAACACCATATATTTT.

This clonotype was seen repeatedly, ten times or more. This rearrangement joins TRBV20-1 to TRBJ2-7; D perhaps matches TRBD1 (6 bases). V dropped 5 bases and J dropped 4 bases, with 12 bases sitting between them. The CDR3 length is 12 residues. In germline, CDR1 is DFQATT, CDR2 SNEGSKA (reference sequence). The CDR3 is CSAGRGQYEQYF. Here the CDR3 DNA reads TGCAGTGCTGGCAGGGGTCAATACGAGCAGTACTTC.

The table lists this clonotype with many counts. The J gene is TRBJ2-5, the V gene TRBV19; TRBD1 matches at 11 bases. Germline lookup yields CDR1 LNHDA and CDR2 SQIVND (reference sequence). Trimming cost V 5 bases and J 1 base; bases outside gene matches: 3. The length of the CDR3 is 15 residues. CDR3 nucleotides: TGTGCCAGTAGTTCGGGGACAGGGGGCCAAGAGACCCAGTACTTC. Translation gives CASSSGTGGQETQYF.

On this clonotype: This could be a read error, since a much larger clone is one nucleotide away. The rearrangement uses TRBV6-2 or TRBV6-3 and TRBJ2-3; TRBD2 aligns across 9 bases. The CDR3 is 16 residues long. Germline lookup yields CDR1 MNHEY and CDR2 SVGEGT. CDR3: CASRLARAGGTDTQCF. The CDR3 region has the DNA TGTGCCAGCAGGCTCGCGCGAGCGGGAGGCACAGATACGCAGTGTTTT.

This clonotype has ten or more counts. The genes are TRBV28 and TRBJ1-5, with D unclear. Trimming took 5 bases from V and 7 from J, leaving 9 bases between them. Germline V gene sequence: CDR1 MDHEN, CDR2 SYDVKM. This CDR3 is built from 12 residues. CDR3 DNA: TGTGCCAGCAGTCCCCCATGGCAGCCCCAGCATTTT. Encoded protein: CASSPPWQPQHF. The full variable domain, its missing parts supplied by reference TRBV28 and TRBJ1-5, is DVKVTQSSRYLVKRTGEKVFLECVQDMDHENMFWYRQDPGLGLRLIYFSYDVKMKEKGDIPEGYSVSREKKERFSLILESASTNQTSMYLCASSPPWQPQHFGDGTRLSIL.